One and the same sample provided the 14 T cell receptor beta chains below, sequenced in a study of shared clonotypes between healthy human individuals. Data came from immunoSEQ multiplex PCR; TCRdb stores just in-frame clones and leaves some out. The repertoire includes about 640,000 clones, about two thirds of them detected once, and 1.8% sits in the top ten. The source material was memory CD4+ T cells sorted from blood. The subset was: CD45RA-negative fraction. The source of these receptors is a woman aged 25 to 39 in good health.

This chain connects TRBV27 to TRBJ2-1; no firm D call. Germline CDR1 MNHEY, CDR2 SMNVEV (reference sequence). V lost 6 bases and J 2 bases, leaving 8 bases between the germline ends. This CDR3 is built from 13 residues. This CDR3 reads CASRDPPYNEQFF. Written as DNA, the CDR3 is TGTGCCAGCAGAGACCCCCCCTACAATGAGCAGTTCTTC.

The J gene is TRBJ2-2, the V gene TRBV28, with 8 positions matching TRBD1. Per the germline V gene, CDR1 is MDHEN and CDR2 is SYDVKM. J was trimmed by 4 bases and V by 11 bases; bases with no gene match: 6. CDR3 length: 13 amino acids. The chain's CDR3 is CAGRTGLTGELFF. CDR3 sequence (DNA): TGTGCCGGCCGGACAGGGCTCACCGGGGAGCTGTTTTTT.

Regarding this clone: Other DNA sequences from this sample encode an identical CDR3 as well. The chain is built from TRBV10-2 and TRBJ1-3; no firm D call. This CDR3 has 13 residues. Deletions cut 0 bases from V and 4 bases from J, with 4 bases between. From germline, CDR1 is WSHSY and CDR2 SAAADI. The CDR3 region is CASSESRGNTIYF. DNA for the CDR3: TGCGCCAGCAGTGAGTCGCGGGGAAACACCATATATTTT.

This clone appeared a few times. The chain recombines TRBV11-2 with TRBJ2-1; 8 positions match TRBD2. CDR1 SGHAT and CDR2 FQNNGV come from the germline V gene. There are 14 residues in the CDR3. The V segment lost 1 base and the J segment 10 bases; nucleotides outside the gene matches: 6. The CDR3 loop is CASSLAGGKMEQFF. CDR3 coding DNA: TGTGCCAGCAGCTTAGCGGGAGGGAAGATGGAGCAGTTCTTC.

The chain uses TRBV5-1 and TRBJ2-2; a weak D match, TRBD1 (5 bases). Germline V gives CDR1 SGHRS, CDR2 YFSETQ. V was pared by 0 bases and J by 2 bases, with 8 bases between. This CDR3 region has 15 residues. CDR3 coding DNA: TGCGCCAGCAGCTTGGGGACACCTAACACCGGGGAGCTGTTTTTT. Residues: CASSLGTPNTGELFF.

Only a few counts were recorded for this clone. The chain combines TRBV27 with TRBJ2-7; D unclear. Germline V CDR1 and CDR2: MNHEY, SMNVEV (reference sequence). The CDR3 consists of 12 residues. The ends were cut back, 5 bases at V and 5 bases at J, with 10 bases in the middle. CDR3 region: CASSSHGNEQYF. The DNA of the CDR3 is TGTGCCAGCAGTAGTCATGGAAACGAGCAGTACTTC.

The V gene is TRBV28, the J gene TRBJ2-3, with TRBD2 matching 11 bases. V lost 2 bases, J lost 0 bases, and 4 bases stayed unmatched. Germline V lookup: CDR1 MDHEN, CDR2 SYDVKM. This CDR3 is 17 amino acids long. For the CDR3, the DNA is TGTGCCAGCAGTTTAACTAGCGGGGGCCTTAGCACAGATACGCAGTATTTT. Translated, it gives CASSLTSGGLSTDTQYF.

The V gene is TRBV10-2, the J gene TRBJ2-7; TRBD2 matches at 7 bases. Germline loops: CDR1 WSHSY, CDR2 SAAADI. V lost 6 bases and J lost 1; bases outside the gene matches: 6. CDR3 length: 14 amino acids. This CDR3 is CASSPLAVSYEQYF. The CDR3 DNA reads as TGCGCCAGCAGCCCCCTAGCGGTGTCCTACGAGCAGTACTTC.

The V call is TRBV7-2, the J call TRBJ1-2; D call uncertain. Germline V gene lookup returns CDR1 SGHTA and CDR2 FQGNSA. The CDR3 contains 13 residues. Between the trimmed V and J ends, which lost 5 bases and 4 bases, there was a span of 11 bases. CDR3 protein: CASSHSAVYGYTF. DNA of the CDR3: TGTGCCAGCAGCCACTCGGCGGTCTATGGCTACACCTTC.

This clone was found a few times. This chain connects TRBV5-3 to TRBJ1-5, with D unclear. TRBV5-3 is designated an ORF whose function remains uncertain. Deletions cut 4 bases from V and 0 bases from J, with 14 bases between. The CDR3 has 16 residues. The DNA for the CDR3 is TGTGCCAGAAGCCCCCGGACCGCTCGTAGCAATCAGCCCCAGCATTTT. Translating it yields CARSPRTARSNQPQHF.

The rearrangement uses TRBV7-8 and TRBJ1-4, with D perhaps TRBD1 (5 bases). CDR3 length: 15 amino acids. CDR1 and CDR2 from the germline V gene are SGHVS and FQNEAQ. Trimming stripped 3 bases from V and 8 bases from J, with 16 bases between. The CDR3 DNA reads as TGTGCCAGCAGCTTGGGGAGCGGGACTGCCGAAAAACTGTTTTTT. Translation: CASSLGSGTAEKLFF.

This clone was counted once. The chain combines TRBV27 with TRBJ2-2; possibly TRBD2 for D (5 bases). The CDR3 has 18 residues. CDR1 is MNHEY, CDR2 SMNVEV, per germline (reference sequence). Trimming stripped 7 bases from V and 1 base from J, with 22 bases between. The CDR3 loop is CASTRLPGSQKNTGELFF. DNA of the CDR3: TGTGCCAGCACGCGCCTGCCGGGATCCCAAAAGAACACCGGGGAGCTGTTTTTT.

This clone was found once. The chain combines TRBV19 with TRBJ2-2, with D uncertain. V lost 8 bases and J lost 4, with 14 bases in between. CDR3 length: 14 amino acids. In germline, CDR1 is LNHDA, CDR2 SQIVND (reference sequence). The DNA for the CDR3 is TGTGCCAGTGCCGCCGATCCCCGCACCGGGGAGCTGTTTTTT. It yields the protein CASAADPRTGELFF.

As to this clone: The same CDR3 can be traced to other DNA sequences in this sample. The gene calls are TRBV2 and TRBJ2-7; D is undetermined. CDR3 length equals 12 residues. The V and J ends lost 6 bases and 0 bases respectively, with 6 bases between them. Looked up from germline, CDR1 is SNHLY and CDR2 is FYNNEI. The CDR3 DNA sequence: TGTGCCAGCAGCCGTTCCTCCTACGAGCAGTACTTC. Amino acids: CASSRSSYEQYF. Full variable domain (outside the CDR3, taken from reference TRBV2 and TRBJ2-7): EPEVTQTPSHQVTQMGQEVILRCVPISNHLYFYWYRQILGQKVEFLVSFYNNEISEKSEIFDDQFSVERPDGSNFTLKIRSTKLEDSAMYFCASSRSSYEQYFGPGTRLTVT.